This T cell receptor beta chain appears in the sequencing data of a study of T cell responses to AZD1222 COVID-19 vaccine. The CDR3 totals 15 residues. CDR1 and CDR2 (germline): LNHDA, SQIVND (reference sequence). V gave up 6 bases and J gave up 2 bases, with 14 bases separating them. General study findings and limits: Clonal diversity was possibly underestimated, and the donors were mostly white British, with more females. Vaccine-associated CD4 TCRs spanned spike, dominant at 160-218 and 743-854. Repertoire collection took place solely once the T cell response had peaked.

The method was immunoSEQ multiplex PCR; TCRdb's version includes in-frame clones alone and lacks a portion of them. The sample lists more than 100,000 clones; 85% were seen once. A remark on this clone: What it recognizes is unknown.

V gene TRBV19 combines with J gene TRBJ1-3, with TRBD1 as a possible D gene (6 bases). The receptor was derived from an adult who received the MenACWY meningococcal vaccine as a control. Sample: peripheral blood, taken 28 days after the second dose of the MenACWY control vaccine. CDR3 nucleotides: TGTGCCAGTAGAGCCCAGGGGATAGCTGGAAACACCATATATTTT. Encoded protein: CASRAQGIAGNTIYF.